The 22 T cell receptor beta chains in this list originate from one sample, sequenced in a study of blood T cell repertoires in COVID-19. Here immunoSEQ multiplex PCR was the method, and the copy in TCRdb shows in-frame clones only, minus some. The table lists about 350,000 clones, approximately 89% of them singletons, with just under 4% in the top ten. Sequencing was performed on peripheral blood. The receptors were sampled from a woman in her fifties or sixties with COVID-19, enrolled during active disease.

V is TRBV9 and J is TRBJ2-3, with D possibly matching TRBD2 (5 bases). Germline lookup yields CDR1 SGDLS and CDR2 YYNGEE. The V end was cut by 3 bases, the J end by 6 bases, with 17 bases between. The CDR3 contains 15 residues. In nucleotides, the CDR3 is TGTGCCAGCAGCGCGGGGTCCCTAGTTGCGGATACGCAGTATTTT. It codes for CASSAGSLVADTQYF.

V usage is TRBV10-3 and J usage is TRBJ2-3; possible D gene TRBD2, 5 bases. The CDR3 sequence is 13 residues long. The germline CDR1 and CDR2 sequences are ENHRY and SYGVKD. Trimming took off 3 bases at V and 1 base at J, with 5 bases between the two ends. The CDR3 is CAISDGGTDTQYF. CDR3 DNA: TGTGCCATCAGTGACGGGGGCACAGATACGCAGTATTTT.

The V and J genes are TRBV10-3 and TRBJ2-3; 8 bases align to TRBD1. The ends lost 10 bases at V and 1 base at J; junction bases unmatched: 4. The CDR3 runs to 13 residues. From germline, CDR1 is ENHRY and CDR2 SYGVKD. The CDR3: CATLGQGTDTQYF. The CDR3 coding sequence is TGTGCCACCCTGGGACAGGGCACAGATACGCAGTATTTT.

V gene TRBV27 combines with J gene TRBJ1-3; perhaps TRBD1 as D (5 bases). CDR3 length: 13 residues. From germline, CDR1 is MNHEY and CDR2 SMNVEV (reference sequence). The V end was cut by 6 bases, the J end by 3 bases, with 9 bases between. The CDR3 spells CASRQGGGNTIYF. The CDR3, as DNA: TGTGCCAGCAGGCAGGGAGGTGGAAACACCATATATTTT.

CDR3 DNA: TGTGCCACCAGCAGGGAGGGGACAGGGAATTACGAGCAGTACTTC. Translation gives CATSREGTGNYEQYF. The chain joins TRBV15 to TRBJ2-7; 9 nucleotides line up with TRBD1. The CDR3 has 15 amino acids. CDR1 LNHNV and CDR2 YYDKDF come from the germline V gene (reference sequence). V gave up 3 bases and J gave up 4 bases; unmatched junction bases: 7.

The CDR3 DNA sequence: TGTGCCTGGGGGACTTTCCAGAATTCACCCCTCCACTTT. Translation: CAWGTFQNSPLHF. The genes are TRBV30 and TRBJ1-6, with D possibly matching TRBD1 (5 bases). The CDR3 has 13 amino acids. V was clipped by 5 bases and J by 7 bases, with 12 bases between them. CDR1 is GTSNPN, CDR2 SVGIG, per germline (reference sequence).

The chain combines TRBV7-3 with TRBJ2-3; the match to TRBD2 covers 8 bases. The CDR3 has 14 amino acids. Germline lookup yields CDR1 SGHTA and CDR2 FQGTGA. The V gene end was trimmed by 8 bases and the J gene end by 2 bases; junction bases not matched to a gene: 6. The CDR3 reads CASRRRGDTDTQYF. The CDR3 DNA is TGTGCCAGCCGGCGGCGGGGGGACACAGATACGCAGTATTTT.

The chain combines TRBV7-8 with TRBJ1-5, with D perhaps matching TRBD1 (5 bases). V dropped 4 bases and J dropped 6 bases, with 10 bases sitting between them. CDR1 and CDR2 from the germline V gene are SGHVS and FQNEAQ. This CDR3 contains 13 residues. CDR3 residues: CASSSIGVQPQHF. The CDR3 DNA reads as TGTGCCAGCAGCTCGATAGGGGTTCAGCCCCAGCATTTT.

J is TRBJ1-6 and V is TRBV5-4; D gene unclear. V dropped 2 bases and J dropped 5 bases, with 8 bases sitting between them. This CDR3 region has 14 residues. CDR1 and CDR2 from the germline V gene are SGHNT and YYREEE (reference sequence). CDR3 in DNA: TGTGCCAGCAGCTTAGCATTAAATAATTCACCCCTCCACTTT. As protein: CASSLALNNSPLHF.

The chain has TRBV18 and TRBJ1-2, with 9 bases fitting TRBD1. V shed 5 bases and J 5 bases; nucleotides not matched to a gene: 9. This CDR3 is 15 amino acids long. The V gene's germline CDR1 is KGHSH and CDR2 LQKENI. CDR3 loop: CASSLDRGGLYGYTF. DNA of the CDR3: TGTGCCAGCTCATTGGACAGGGGCGGTCTTTATGGCTACACCTTC.

V is TRBV3-1 (or the pseudogene TRBV3-2) and J is TRBJ1-1; TRBD1 is a possible D gene (5 bases). CDR3 size: 14 residues. CDR1 and CDR2 from the germline V gene are LGHDT and YNNKEL (reference sequence). V gave up 0 bases and J gave up 5 bases, with 10 bases separating them. The CDR3 spells CASSQDRVRTEAFF. CDR3 nucleotides: TGTGCCAGCAGCCAAGACAGGGTGCGTACTGAAGCTTTCTTT.

The chain is built from TRBV19 and TRBJ1-2; TRBD1 agrees at 7 bases. This CDR3 is built from 16 residues. Germline CDR1 and CDR2: LNHDA and SQIVND (reference sequence). The junction had 12 bases not matched to a gene; V was cut back by 3 bases and J by 5 bases. The CDR3 DNA is TGTGCCAGTAGTATGTACGGAGGACAGGACATGTATGGCTACACCTTC. This gives the protein CASSMYGGQDMYGYTF.

The chain links TRBV18 to TRBJ2-1; tentatively, D is TRBD2 (6 bases). Germline CDR1 reads KGHSH; CDR2 reads LQKENI. The CDR3 covers 17 residues. Trimming shortened V by 4 bases and J by 0 bases, and 16 bases separated the two germline ends. CDR3 region: CASSRGMGGSSYNEQFF. The CDR3 DNA follows: TGTGCCAGCTCACGGGGAATGGGGGGAAGCTCCTACAATGAGCAGTTCTTC.

This clone has only one observation. This chain uses TRBV5-1 with TRBJ2-7, with 7 bases matching TRBD2. The CDR3 extends over 16 amino acids. Per germline, CDR1 SGHRS and CDR2 YFSETQ. V gave up 4 bases and J gave up 0 bases; unmatched junction bases: 10. CDR3 bases: TGCGCCAGCAGCCGTGGTTCCAGCGGGGTCTCCTACGAGCAGTACTTC. This gives the protein CASSRGSSGVSYEQYF.

The chain recombines TRBV2 with TRBJ2-7, with 7 bases aligning to TRBD1. The CDR3 length is 15 residues. Germline lookup yields CDR1 SNHLY and CDR2 FYNNEI. V shed 5 bases and J 1 base; nucleotides not matched to a gene: 8. CDR3 residues: CASSTVQGISYEQYF. The CDR3 region has the DNA TGTGCCAGCAGTACTGTACAGGGGATATCCTACGAGCAGTACTTC.

The chain recombines TRBV15 with TRBJ1-2, with TRBD1 as a possible D gene (6 bases). V was cut by 0 bases and J by 8 bases, with 10 bases left in between. Per the germline V gene, CDR1 is LNHNV and CDR2 is YYDKDF (reference sequence). This CDR3 is 13 amino acids long. CDR3 coding DNA: TGTGCCACCAGCAGAGAAGGGGGACTAGGCTACACCTTC. This encodes CATSREGGLGYTF.

The V call is TRBV19, the J call TRBJ1-3; D perhaps matches TRBD1 (5 bases). Trimming took off 3 bases at V and 2 bases at J, with 11 bases between the two ends. CDR3 length: 15 amino acids. In germline, CDR1 is LNHDA, CDR2 SQIVND (reference sequence). In nucleotides, the CDR3 is TGTGCCAGTAGTATCACCCCGACAGCTGGAAACACCATATATTTT. Encoded protein: CASSITPTAGNTIYF. The variable domain in full, completed from reference TRBV19 and TRBJ1-3, reads DGGITQSPKYLFRKEGQNVTLSCEQNLNHDAMYWYRQDPGQGLRLIYYSQIVNDFQKGDIAEGYSVSREKKESFPLTVTSAQKNPTAFYLCASSITPTAGNTIYFGEGSWLTVV.

The rearrangement uses TRBV5-1 and TRBJ1-2; D might be TRBD1 (5 bases). Germline assignment: CDR1 SGHRS and CDR2 YFSETQ. Trimming took off 2 bases at V and 8 bases at J, with 13 bases between the two ends. The CDR3 runs 13 residues. The CDR3 region has the DNA TGCGCCAGCAGCTTTTCGGGGGAGGGAGGCTACACCTTC. This codes for CASSFSGEGGYTF.

This clone has only one observation. The rearrangement uses TRBV6-5 and TRBJ2-1, with 8 bases aligning to TRBD2. Germline V CDR1 and CDR2: MNHEY, SVGAGI. The CDR3 length is 15 residues. With 6 bases clipped from V and 4 bases from J, the junction kept 8 bases outside the gene matches. Here the CDR3 DNA reads TGTGCCAGCAGCATAGCGGGGACCGCTTACAATGAGCAGTTCTTC. This sequence encodes CASSIAGTAYNEQFF.

The count of this clone is one. The rearrangement links TRBV9 to TRBJ2-1; TRBD2 agrees at 12 bases. This CDR3 comprises 16 residues. J gave up 3 bases and V 2 bases, and 3 bases lay outside the gene matches. CDR1 is SGDLS, CDR2 YYNGEE, per germline. The CDR3, as DNA: TGTGCCAGCAGCGTTACTAGCGGGGGGCTCTACAATGAGCAGTTCTTC. Encoded protein: CASSVTSGGLYNEQFF.

The chain carries TRBV6-5 and TRBJ1-2; a possible D gene is TRBD1 (6 bases). Deletions cut 0 bases from V and 2 bases from J, with 10 bases between. Germline-derived CDR1 and CDR2 are MNHEY and SVGAGI. The CDR3 covers 15 residues. CDR3 bases: TGTGCCAGCAGTTACTCTAGACAGGCCAACTATGGCTACACCTTC. Amino acid sequence: CASSYSRQANYGYTF.

The chain carries TRBV11-3 and TRBJ1-1, with D perhaps matching TRBD1 (6 bases). The V end lost 5 bases, the J end lost 1 base, and 14 bases lay between the germline ends. The CDR3 has 15 residues. Germline loops: CDR1 SGHNT, CDR2 YENEEA. CDR3 bases: TGTGCCAGCAGCCCCGGAGGGGGGGGGAACACTGAAGCTTTCTTT. Amino acids: CASSPGGGGNTEAFF.